Shown below are 9 T cell receptor beta chains from a single sample sequenced in a study of shared clonotypes between healthy human individuals. The data were produced by immunoSEQ multiplex PCR, yet TCRdb's version contains in-frame clones alone and is incomplete. The sample consists of some 740,000 clones, 80% to 95% of them appearing once. As defined, naive CD8 cells were CD45RO-negative and positively selected for CCR7, with terminally differentiated effector memory CD45RA+ cells excluded. The source material was naive CD8+ T cells sorted from blood. The receptors stem from a man aged 25 to 40 in good health.

The rearrangement uses TRBV29-1 and TRBJ2-1; D unresolved. Trimming left V 5 bases short and J 0 bases short, with 11 bases between. This CDR3 contains 14 residues. In germline, CDR1 is SQVTM, CDR2 ANQGSEA. Here the CDR3 DNA reads TGCAGCGTTCTCGGCGGTTCCTCCTACAATGAGCAGTTCTTC. Encoded protein: CSVLGGSSYNEQFF.

In regard to this clone: Other DNA sequences in the same sample also yield this CDR3. The rearrangement links TRBV7-9 to TRBJ2-1; D may be TRBD2 (6 bases). V lost 5 bases and J lost 1, with 9 bases in between. The CDR3 has 14 amino acids. Per the germline V gene, CDR1 is SEHNR and CDR2 is FQNEAQ (reference sequence). The CDR3 sequence: CASSLGGSYNEQFF. CDR3 in DNA: TGTGCCAGCAGCCTGGGGGGTTCCTACAATGAGCAGTTCTTC.

V and J are TRBV7-9 and TRBJ1-1; 8 bases map to TRBD1. From germline, CDR1 is SEHNR and CDR2 FQNEAQ (reference sequence). The CDR3 totals 15 residues. After removal of 2 bases from V and 3 bases from J, the junction contained 5 bases not matched to a gene. Here the CDR3 reads CASSLTTGGYTEAFF. CDR3 DNA: TGTGCCAGCAGCTTAACCACAGGGGGGTACACTGAAGCTTTCTTT.

This clone has a handful of counts. The chain has TRBV9 and TRBJ2-1; D unresolved. The CDR3 runs to 9 residues. The germline gives CDR1 SGDLS, CDR2 YYNGEE. Trimming took 5 bases from V and 8 from J, leaving 2 bases between them. The CDR3 reads CASRDEQFF. The CDR3 region has the DNA TGTGCCAGCAGGGATGAGCAGTTCTTC.

This chain links TRBV11-2 with TRBJ2-7; D not resolved. Deletions cut 3 bases from V and 3 bases from J, with 9 bases between. This CDR3 has 13 residues. Germline V gene lookup returns CDR1 SGHAT and CDR2 FQNNGV. The CDR3 nucleotides read TGTGCCAGCAGCTTTAGATCAGGCTACGAGCAGTACTTC. It codes for CASSFRSGYEQYF.

V is TRBV27 and J is TRBJ2-1; unclear D gene. The CDR3 consists of 14 residues. V was clipped by 0 bases and J by 6 bases, with 9 bases between them. Germline-derived CDR1 and CDR2 are MNHEY and SMNVEV (reference sequence). CDR3 residues: CASSLSSEPNEQFF. CDR3 bases: TGTGCCAGCAGTTTATCGAGCGAACCCAATGAGCAGTTCTTC.

The V gene is TRBV5-5, the J gene TRBJ1-1; perhaps TRBD1 as D (5 bases). V was pared by 3 bases and J by 9 bases, with 12 bases between. From germline, CDR1 is SGHKS and CDR2 YYEKEE (reference sequence). The CDR3 has 12 amino acids. CDR3 sequence reads: CASSYNRSQAFF. CDR3 nucleotide sequence: TGTGCCAGCAGCTATAACAGGTCACAAGCTTTCTTT.

This clone occurred once. The genes are TRBV2 and TRBJ2-7; 10 bases agree with TRBD2. This CDR3 has 15 amino acids. The V gene end was trimmed by 9 bases and the J gene end by 8 bases; junction bases not matched to a gene: 16. Germline V CDR1 and CDR2: SNHLY, FYNNEI. CDR3 sequence reads: CASTLSSGRVIKQYF. As DNA, the CDR3 is TGTGCCAGTACTCTCTCGAGCGGGAGGGTTATTAAGCAGTACTTC.

The rearrangement links TRBV2 to TRBJ2-7; D gene unclear. The germline CDR1 and CDR2 sequences are SNHLY and FYNNEI. CDR3 length: 13 amino acids. Trimming cost V 6 bases and J 3 bases, with 12 bases left between them. CDR3 protein: CASRVDPVYEQYF. As DNA, the CDR3 is TGTGCCAGCAGAGTTGACCCAGTCTACGAGCAGTACTTC.